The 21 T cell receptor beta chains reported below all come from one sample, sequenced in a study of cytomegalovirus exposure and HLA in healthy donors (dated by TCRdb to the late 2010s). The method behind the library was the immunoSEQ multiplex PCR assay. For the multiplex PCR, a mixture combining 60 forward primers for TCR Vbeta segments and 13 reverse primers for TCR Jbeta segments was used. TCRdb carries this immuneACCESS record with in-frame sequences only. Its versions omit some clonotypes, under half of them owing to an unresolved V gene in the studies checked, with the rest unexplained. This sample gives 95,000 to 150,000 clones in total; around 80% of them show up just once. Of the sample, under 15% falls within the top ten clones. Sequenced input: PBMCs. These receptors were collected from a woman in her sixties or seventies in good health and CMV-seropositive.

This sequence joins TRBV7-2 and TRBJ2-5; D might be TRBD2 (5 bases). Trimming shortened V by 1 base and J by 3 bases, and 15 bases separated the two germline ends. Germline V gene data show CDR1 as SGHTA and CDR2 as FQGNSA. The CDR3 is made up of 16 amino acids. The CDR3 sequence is CASSLGPLDLKETQYF. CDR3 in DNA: TGTGCCAGCAGCTTAGGTCCACTAGATTTGAAAGAGACCCAGTACTTC.

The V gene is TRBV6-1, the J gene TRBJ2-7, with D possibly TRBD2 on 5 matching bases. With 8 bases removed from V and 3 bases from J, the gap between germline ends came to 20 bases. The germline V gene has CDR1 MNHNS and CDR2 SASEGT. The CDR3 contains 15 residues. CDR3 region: CASLMWRSSFYEQYF. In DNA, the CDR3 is TGTGCCAGCCTAATGTGGAGGTCTAGTTTCTACGAGCAGTACTTC.

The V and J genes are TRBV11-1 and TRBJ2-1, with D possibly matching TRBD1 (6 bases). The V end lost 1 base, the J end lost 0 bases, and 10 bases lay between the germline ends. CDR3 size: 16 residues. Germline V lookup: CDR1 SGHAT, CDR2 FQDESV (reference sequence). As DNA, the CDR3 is TGTGCCAGCAGCTTAGATGGGACATCCTCCTACAATGAGCAGTTCTTC. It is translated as CASSLDGTSSYNEQFF.

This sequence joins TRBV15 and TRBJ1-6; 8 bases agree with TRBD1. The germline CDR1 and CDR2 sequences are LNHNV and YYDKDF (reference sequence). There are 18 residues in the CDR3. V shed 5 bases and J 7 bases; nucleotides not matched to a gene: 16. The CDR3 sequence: CATSGQLGQGVKNSPLHF. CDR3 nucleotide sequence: TGTGCCACCAGCGGCCAACTCGGACAGGGCGTCAAGAATTCACCCCTCCACTTT.

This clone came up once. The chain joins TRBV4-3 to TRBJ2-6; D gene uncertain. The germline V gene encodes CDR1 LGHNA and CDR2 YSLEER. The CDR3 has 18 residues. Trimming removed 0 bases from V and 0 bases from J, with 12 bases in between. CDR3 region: CASSQDQVVNSGANVLTF. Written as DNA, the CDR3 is TGCGCCAGCAGCCAAGATCAGGTTGTGAACTCTGGGGCCAACGTCCTGACTTTC.

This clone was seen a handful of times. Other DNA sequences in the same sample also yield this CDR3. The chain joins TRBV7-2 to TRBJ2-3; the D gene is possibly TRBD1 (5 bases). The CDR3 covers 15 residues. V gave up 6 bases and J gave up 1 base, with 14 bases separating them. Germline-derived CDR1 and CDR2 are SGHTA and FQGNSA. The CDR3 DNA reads TGTGCCAGCAGTCCCGACAGCCTCGGCACAGATACGCAGTATTTT. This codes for CASSPDSLGTDTQYF.

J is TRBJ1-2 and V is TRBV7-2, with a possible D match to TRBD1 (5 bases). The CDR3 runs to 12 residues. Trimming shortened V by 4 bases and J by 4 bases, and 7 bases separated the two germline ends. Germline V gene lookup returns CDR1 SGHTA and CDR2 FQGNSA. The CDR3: CASSWDFYGYTF. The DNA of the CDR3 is TGTGCCAGCAGCTGGGACTTCTATGGCTACACCTTC.

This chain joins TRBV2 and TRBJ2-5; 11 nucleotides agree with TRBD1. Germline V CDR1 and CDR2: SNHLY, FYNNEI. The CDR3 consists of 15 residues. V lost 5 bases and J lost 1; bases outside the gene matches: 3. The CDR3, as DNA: TGTGCCAGCAGTTGGGGGACAGGGGGCCAAGAGACCCAGTACTTC. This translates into CASSWGTGGQETQYF.

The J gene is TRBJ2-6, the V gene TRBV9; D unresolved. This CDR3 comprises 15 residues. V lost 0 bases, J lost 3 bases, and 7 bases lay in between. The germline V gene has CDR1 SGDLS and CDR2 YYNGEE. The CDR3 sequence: CASSVEPSGANVLTF. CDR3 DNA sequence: TGTGCCAGCAGCGTAGAACCGAGTGGGGCCAACGTCCTGACTTTC.

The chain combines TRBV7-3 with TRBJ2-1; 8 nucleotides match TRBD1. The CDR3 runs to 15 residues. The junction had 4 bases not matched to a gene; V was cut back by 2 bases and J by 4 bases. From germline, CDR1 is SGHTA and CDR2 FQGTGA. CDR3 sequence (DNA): TGTGCCAGCAGCTTAGGGGACAGGCCTTACAATGAGCAGTTCTTC. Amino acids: CASSLGDRPYNEQFF.

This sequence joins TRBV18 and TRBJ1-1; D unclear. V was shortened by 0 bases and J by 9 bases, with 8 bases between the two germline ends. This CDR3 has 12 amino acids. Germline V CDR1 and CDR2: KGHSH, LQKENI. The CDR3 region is CASSPPTSKAFF. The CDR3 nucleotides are TGTGCCAGCTCACCACCGACTTCCAAAGCTTTCTTT.

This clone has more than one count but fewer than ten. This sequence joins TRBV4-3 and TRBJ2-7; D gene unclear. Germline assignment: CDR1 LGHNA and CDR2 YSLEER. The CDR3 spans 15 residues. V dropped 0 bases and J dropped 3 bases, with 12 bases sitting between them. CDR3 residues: CASSQDAGDRYEQYF. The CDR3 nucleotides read TGCGCCAGCAGCCAAGATGCTGGAGATCGCTACGAGCAGTACTTC.

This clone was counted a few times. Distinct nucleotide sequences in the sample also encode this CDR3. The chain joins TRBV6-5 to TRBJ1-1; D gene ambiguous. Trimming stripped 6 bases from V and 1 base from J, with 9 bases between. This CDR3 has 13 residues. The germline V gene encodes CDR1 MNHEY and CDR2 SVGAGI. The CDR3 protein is CASSRTANTEAFF. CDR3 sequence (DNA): TGTGCCAGCAGCCGCACAGCGAACACTGAAGCTTTCTTT.

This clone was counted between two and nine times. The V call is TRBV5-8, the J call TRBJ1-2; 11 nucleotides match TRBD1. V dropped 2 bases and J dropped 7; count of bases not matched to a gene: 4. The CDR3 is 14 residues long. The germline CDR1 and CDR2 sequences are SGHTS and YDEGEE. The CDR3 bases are TGTGCCAGCAGCTTAGGACAGGGGGCGGCTGGCTACACCTTC. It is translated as CASSLGQGAAGYTF.

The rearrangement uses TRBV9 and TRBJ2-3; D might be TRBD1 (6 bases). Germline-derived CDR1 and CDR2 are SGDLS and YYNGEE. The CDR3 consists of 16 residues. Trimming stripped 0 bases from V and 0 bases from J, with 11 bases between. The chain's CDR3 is CASSVASRGSTDTQYF. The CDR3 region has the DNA TGTGCCAGCAGCGTAGCCTCCAGGGGTAGCACAGATACGCAGTATTTT.

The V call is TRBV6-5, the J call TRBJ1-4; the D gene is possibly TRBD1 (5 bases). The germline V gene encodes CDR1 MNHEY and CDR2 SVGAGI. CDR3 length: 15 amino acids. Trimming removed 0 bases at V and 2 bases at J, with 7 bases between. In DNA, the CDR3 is TGTGCCAGCAGTTACTCGACAGCCACTAATGAAAAACTGTTTTTT. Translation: CASSYSTATNEKLFF.

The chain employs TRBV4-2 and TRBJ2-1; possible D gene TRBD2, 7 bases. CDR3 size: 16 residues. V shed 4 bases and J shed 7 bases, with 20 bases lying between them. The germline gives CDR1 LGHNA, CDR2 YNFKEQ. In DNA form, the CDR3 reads TGTGCCAGCAGCCGAGAGGGGGGGGCCTACGAGAATGAGCAGTTCTTC. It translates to CASSREGGAYENEQFF.

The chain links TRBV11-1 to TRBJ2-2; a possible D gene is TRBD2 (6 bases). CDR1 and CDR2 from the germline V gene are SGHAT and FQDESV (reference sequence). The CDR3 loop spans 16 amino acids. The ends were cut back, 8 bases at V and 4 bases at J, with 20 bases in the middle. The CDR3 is CASGPWGVLTTGELFF. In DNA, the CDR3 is TGTGCCAGCGGACCCTGGGGGGTTTTGACCACCGGGGAGCTGTTTTTT.

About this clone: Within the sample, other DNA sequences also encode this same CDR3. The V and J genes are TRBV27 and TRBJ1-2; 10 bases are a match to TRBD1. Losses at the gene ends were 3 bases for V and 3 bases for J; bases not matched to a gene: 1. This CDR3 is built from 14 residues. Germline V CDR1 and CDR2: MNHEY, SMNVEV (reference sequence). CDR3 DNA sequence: TGTGCCAGCAGTTTCGGGACAGGGGACTATGGCTACACCTTC. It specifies CASSFGTGDYGYTF.

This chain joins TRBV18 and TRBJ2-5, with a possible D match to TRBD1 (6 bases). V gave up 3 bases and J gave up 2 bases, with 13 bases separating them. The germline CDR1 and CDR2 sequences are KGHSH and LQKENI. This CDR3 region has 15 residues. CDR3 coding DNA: TGTGCCAGCTCACCCCCCGGCCAGGGGCAAGAGACCCAGTACTTC. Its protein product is CASSPPGQGQETQYF.

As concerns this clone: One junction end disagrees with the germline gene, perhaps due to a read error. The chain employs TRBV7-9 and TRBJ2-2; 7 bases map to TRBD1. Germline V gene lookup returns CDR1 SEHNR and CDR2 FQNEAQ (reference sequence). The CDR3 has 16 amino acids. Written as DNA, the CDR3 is TGTTCCAGTATCCCCCCAAGGGGGCGCGCCACCGGGGAGCTGTTTTTT. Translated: CSSIPPRGRATGELFF.